Following are 13 T cell receptor beta chains from one sample sequenced in a study of blood T cell repertoires in COVID-19 (dated by TCRdb to the early 2020s). Library creation used the immunoSEQ multiplex PCR assay. TCRdb took over this immuneACCESS table, retaining in-frame rearrangements with V and J assigned. Such tables are incomplete; in checked studies, under half of the missing clones stem from an unresolved V gene, and the remainder is unexplained. The sample yields about 160,000 clones; about 80% were counted once. The ten largest clones represent 22% of the sample. What was sequenced was peripheral blood. These receptors were taken from a woman older than 75 with acute or convalescent COVID-19.

V is TRBV7-6 and J is TRBJ2-7, with 9 bases aligning to TRBD2. CDR1 is SGHVS, CDR2 FNYEAQ, per germline. Trimming removed 4 bases from V and 4 bases from J; junction bases left unmatched: 17. This CDR3 region has 18 residues. The CDR3 nucleotides read TGTGCCAGCAGCTCATCCGCCCAGACTAGCGGATATAGATACGAGCAGTACTTC. This sequence encodes CASSSSAQTSGYRYEQYF.

This sequence joins TRBV20-1 and TRBJ2-1, with 9 bases identical to TRBD2. The CDR3 has 14 amino acids. Germline CDR1 and CDR2: DFQATT and SNEGSKA (reference sequence). J was trimmed by 4 bases and V by 3 bases; bases with no gene match: 4. CDR3 in amino acids: CSASSLAGYNEQFF. The CDR3 DNA sequence: TGCAGTGCTAGTTCGCTAGCGGGATACAATGAGCAGTTCTTC.

The table lists this clone with a few counts. The chain links TRBV7-9 to TRBJ2-7; 7 bases align to TRBD1. The J segment lost 2 bases and the V segment lost 3 bases, leaving 4 bases of the junction unmatched. The CDR3 is 14 amino acids. In germline, CDR1 is SEHNR, CDR2 FQNEAQ (reference sequence). CDR3 bases: TGTGCCAGCAGCTTCGGGGACAGTACCTACGAGCAGTACTTC. This encodes CASSFGDSTYEQYF.

This chain connects TRBV5-1 to TRBJ2-7; TRBD1 might be the D (6 bases). V was cut by 0 bases and J by 3 bases, with 10 bases left in between. The V gene's germline CDR1 is SGHRS and CDR2 YFSETQ. This CDR3 contains 14 residues. The CDR3 is CASSLAGQLYEQYF. In DNA form, the CDR3 reads TGCGCCAGCAGCTTGGCCGGACAGCTCTACGAGCAGTACTTC.

This chain connects TRBV10-1 to TRBJ2-3; 8 bases align to TRBD2. The CDR3 loop spans 16 amino acids. Germline-derived CDR1 and CDR2 are WNHNN and SYGVQD (reference sequence). J gave up 0 bases and V 2 bases, and 4 bases lay outside the gene matches. The CDR3 region is CASSERSGASTDTQYF. As DNA, the CDR3 is TGCGCCAGCAGTGAGCGTAGCGGGGCTAGCACAGATACGCAGTATTTT.

The chain couples TRBV19 to TRBJ2-2; 7 bases map to TRBD1. The CDR3 is 16 amino acids. Trimming removed 6 bases from V and 10 bases from J; junction bases left unmatched: 17. Per germline, CDR1 LNHDA and CDR2 SQIVND (reference sequence). The CDR3 spells CASSSPPGQRNEELFF. Written as DNA, the CDR3 is TGTGCCAGTAGCTCCCCCCCGGGACAGAGGAATGAGGAGCTGTTTTTT.

This clone appeared a single time. The rearrangement links TRBV7-9 to TRBJ1-1; D unresolved. This CDR3 has 13 residues. Trimming cost V 1 base and J 4 bases, with 7 bases left between them. Germline CDR1 reads SEHNR; CDR2 reads FQNEAQ (reference sequence). CDR3 region: CASSLVRITEAFF. The CDR3 nucleotides are TGTGCCAGCAGCTTAGTCAGGATCACTGAAGCTTTCTTT.

The rearrangement uses TRBV7-7 and TRBJ1-4; D is perhaps TRBD1 (5 bases). The CDR3 runs to 14 residues. Germline-derived CDR1 and CDR2 are SSHAT and FNYEAQ (reference sequence). V lost 5 bases, J lost 3 bases, and 10 bases lay in between. The CDR3 reads CASSAGGSNEKLFF. CDR3 in DNA: TGTGCCAGCAGCGCGGGGGGTTCTAATGAAAAACTGTTTTTT.

The J gene is TRBJ1-5, the V gene TRBV15, with D perhaps TRBD1 (6 bases). V lost 1 base and J 7 bases, leaving 11 bases between the germline ends. The CDR3 contains 14 residues. Germline CDR1 and CDR2: LNHNV and YYDKDF (reference sequence). The DNA for the CDR3 is TGTGCCACCAGCAGAGCCAGGGGTAACCAGCCCCAGCATTTT. Amino acid sequence: CATSRARGNQPQHF.

The chain has TRBV6-6 and TRBJ1-6; 10 positions agree with TRBD1. CDR1 and CDR2 from the germline V gene are MNHNY and SVGAGI (reference sequence). The CDR3 extends over 20 amino acids. V dropped 5 bases and J dropped 7; count of bases not matched to a gene: 20. The CDR3 coding sequence is TGTGCCAGCAGTCCCTTGACAGGGGGCGCTGAGGGTTTCGGGAATTCACCCCTCCACTTT. Translating gives CASSPLTGGAEGFGNSPLHF.

The J gene is TRBJ2-2, the V gene TRBV6-5; the match to TRBD1 covers 7 bases. V lost 4 bases, J lost 7 bases, and 9 bases stayed unmatched. Per the germline V gene, CDR1 is MNHEY and CDR2 is SVGAGI. The CDR3 has 15 amino acids. The CDR3 DNA is TGTGCCAGCAGTTGGACGACAGGGAGCGGCGGGGAGCTGTTTTTT. The encoded protein is CASSWTTGSGGELFF.

The chain has TRBV6-5 and TRBJ2-6; D is ambiguous. Trimming left V 7 bases short and J 5 bases short, with 9 bases between. CDR3 size: 13 residues. Germline-derived CDR1 and CDR2 are MNHEY and SVGAGI. The CDR3 here is CASIPERANVLTF. CDR3 nucleotide sequence: TGTGCCAGCATTCCCGAGCGGGCCAACGTCCTGACTTTC.

As regards this clone: Additional DNA sequences in this sample encode the identical CDR3. The chain couples TRBV5-1 to TRBJ2-3, with 7 bases identical to TRBD1. This CDR3 has 16 residues. Germline assignment: CDR1 SGHRS and CDR2 YFSETQ. The V gene end was trimmed by 0 bases and the J gene end by 2 bases; junction bases not matched to a gene: 6. In DNA, the CDR3 is TGCGCCAGCAGCTTGGGACAGGGCCTATCCACAGATACGCAGTATTTT. Translating gives CASSLGQGLSTDTQYF.